The subject of this entry is one TCR beta chain. The antigen is unknown. From the approximately 120-subject validation cohort, which was separate from the roughly 680-subject first cohort, the donors were drawn. These data originate in a study of cytomegalovirus exposure and HLA in healthy donors. Study-wide context: A later analysis reported the 120 validation repertoires used the same platform as the roughly 700 first-cohort repertoires. Regarding the study as a whole: Reports credit the classifier with highly specific, highly sensitive diagnosis of cytomegalovirus status. Within the roughly 120 validation repertoires, first-cohort TCR clusters tended to co-occur, according to a later analysis.

TCRdb's copy holds only in-frame clones and misses some; the assay was immunoSEQ multiplex PCR. This sample has about 170,000 clones, with approximately 96% found just once. The receptor was isolated from a woman between 18 and 29 years old in good health and CMV-seronegative. Sequencing input: PBMCs.

CDR3 sequence: CASSPETGRLGGYTF. The CDR3 DNA sequence: TGTGCCAGCAGCCCAGAGACAGGGCGGTTGGGAGGCTACACCTTC. This rearrangement joins TRBV9 to TRBJ1-2; 7 nucleotides line up with TRBD1. This CDR3 has 15 amino acids. The V and J ends lost 4 bases and 8 bases, in that order; junction bases with no gene match: 14. The germline V gene encodes CDR1 SGDLS and CDR2 YYNGEE.